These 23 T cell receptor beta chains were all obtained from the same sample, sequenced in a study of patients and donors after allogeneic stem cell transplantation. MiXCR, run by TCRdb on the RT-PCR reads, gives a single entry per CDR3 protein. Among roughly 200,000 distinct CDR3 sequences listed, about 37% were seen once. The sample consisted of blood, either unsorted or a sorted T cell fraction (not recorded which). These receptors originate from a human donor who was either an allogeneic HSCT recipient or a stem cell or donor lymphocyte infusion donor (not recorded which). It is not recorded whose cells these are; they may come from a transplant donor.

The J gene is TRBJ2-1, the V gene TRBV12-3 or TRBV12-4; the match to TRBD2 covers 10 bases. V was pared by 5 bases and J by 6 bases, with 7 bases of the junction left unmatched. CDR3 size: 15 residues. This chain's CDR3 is CASSLLAGAPNEQFF. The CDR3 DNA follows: TGTGCCAGCAGTCTCCTAGCGGGGGCACCCAATGAGCAGTTCTTC.

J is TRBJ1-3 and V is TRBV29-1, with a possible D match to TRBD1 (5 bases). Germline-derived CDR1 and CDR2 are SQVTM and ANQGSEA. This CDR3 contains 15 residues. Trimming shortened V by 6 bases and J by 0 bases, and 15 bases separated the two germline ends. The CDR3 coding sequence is TGCAGCGTCGCCGGGACTGCAAGCTCTGGAAACACCATATATTTT. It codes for CSVAGTASSGNTIYF.

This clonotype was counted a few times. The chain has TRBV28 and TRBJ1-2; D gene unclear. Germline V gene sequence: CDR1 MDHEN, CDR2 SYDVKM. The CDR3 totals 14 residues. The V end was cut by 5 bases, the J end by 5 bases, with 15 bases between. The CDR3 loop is CASSTTDGEYGYTF. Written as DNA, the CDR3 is TGTGCCAGCAGTACGACGGACGGCGAATATGGCTACACCTTC.

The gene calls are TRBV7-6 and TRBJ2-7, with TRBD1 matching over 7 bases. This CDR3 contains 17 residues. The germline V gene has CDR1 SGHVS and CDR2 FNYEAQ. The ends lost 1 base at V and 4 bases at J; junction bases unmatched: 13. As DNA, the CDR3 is TGTGCCAGCAGCTTAGTCGCAACCAGGGACAGTCTATACGAGCAGTACTTC. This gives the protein CASSLVATRDSLYEQYF.

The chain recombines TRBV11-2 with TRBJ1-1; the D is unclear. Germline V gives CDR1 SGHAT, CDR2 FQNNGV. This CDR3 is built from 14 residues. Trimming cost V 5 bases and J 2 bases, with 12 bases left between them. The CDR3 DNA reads TGTGCCAGCAGCCAAGGACGGGGAAACACTGAAGCTTTCTTT. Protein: CASSQGRGNTEAFF.

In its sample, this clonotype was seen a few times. The CDR3 DNA reads as TGTGCCAGCAGCGGAGGGACTAGCGCTTCCTACGAGCAGTACTTC. Its translation is CASSGGTSASYEQYF. This chain uses TRBV5-5 with TRBJ2-7; 10 bases are shared with TRBD2. The ends lost 4 bases at V and 1 base at J; junction bases unmatched: 5. Germline CDR1 SGHKS, CDR2 YYEKEE (reference sequence). The CDR3 consists of 15 residues. Filled out from reference TRBV5-5 and TRBJ2-7, the complete variable domain reads DAGVTQSPTHLIKTRGQQVTLRCSPISGHKSVSWYQQVLGQGPQFIFQYYEKEERGRGNFPDRFSARQFPNYSSELNVNALLLGDSALYLCASSGGTSASYEQYFGPGTRLTVT.

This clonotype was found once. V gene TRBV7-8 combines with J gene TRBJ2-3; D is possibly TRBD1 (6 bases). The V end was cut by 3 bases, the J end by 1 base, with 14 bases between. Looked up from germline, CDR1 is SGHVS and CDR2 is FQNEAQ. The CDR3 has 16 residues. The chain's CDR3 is CASSLGASARTDTQYF. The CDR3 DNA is TGTGCCAGCAGCTTGGGGGCGAGCGCTCGCACAGATACGCAGTATTTT.

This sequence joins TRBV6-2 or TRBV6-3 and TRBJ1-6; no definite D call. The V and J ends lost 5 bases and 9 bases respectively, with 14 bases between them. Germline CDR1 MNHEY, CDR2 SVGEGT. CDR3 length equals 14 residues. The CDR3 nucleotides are TGTGCCAGCAGTCCGGGCCGGGAGGGTTCACCCCTCCACTTT. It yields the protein CASSPGREGSPLHF.

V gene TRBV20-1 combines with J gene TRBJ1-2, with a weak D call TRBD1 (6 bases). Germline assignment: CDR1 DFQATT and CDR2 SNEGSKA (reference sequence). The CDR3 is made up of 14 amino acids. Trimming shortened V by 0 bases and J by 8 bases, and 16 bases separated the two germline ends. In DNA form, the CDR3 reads TGCAGTGCTAGAGATGCCCCAGGGGTGGACGGCTACACCTTC. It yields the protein CSARDAPGVDGYTF.

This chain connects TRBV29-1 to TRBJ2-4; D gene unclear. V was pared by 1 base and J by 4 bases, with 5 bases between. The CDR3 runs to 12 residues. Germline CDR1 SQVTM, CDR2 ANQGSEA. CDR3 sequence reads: CSVEGGKNIQYF. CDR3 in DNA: TGCAGCGTTGAAGGCGGTAAAAACATTCAGTACTTC. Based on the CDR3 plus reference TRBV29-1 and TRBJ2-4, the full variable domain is SAVISQKPSRDICQRGTSLTIQCQVDSQVTMMFWYRQQPGQSLTLIATANQGSEATYESGFVIDKFPISRPNLTFSTLTVSNMSPEDSSIYLCSVEGGKNIQYFGAGTRLSVL.

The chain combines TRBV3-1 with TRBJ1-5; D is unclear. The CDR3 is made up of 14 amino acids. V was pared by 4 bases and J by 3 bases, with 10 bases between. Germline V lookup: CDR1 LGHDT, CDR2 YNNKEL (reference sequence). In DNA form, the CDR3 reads TGTGCCAGCAGCCTCAATGGCGACAATCAGCCCCAGCATTTT. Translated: CASSLNGDNQPQHF.

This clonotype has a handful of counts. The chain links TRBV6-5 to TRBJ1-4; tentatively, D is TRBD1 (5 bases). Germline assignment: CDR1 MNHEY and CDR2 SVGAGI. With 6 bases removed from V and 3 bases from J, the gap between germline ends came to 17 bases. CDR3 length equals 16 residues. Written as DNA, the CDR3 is TGTGCCAGCAGAAGCGGCCCTCGGGGGTCTAATGAAAAACTGTTTTTT. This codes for CASRSGPRGSNEKLFF.

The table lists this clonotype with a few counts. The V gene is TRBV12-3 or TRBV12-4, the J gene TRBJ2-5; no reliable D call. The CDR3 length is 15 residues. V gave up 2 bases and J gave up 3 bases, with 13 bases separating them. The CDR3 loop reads CASSLSQRKEETQYF. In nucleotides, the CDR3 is TGTGCCAGCAGTTTAAGTCAGCGAAAAGAAGAGACCCAGTACTTC.

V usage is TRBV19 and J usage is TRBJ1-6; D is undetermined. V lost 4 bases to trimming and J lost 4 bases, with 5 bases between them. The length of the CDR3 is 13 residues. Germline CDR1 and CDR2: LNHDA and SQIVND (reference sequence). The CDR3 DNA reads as TGTGCCAGTAGTACTCGATATAATTCACCCCTCCACTTT. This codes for CASSTRYNSPLHF.

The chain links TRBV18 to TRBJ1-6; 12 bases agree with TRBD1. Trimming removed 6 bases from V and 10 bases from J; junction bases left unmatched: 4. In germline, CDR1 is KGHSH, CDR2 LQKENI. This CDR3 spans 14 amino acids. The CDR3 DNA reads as TGTGCCAGCTCGCCGGGACAGGGGGCGTCACCCCTCCACTTT. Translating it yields CASSPGQGASPLHF.

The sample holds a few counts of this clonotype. CDR3 DNA: TGTGCCACCGGGGGTAGTTACTCTGGAAACACCATATATTTT. This sequence encodes CATGGSYSGNTIYF. The chain joins TRBV10-3 to TRBJ1-3, with D possibly TRBD1 on 5 matching bases. Deletions cut 10 bases from V and 0 bases from J, with 13 bases between. CDR3 size: 14 residues. From germline, CDR1 is ENHRY and CDR2 SYGVKD.

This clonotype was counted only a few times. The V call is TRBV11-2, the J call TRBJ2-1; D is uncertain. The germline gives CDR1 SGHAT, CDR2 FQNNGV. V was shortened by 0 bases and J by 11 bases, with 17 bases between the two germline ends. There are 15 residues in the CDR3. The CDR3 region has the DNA TGTGCCAGCAGCTTAGAAGGCAGCCACCCAATTCAGCAGTTCTTC. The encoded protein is CASSLEGSHPIQQFF. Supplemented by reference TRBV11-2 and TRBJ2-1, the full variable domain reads EAGVAQSPRYKIIEKRQSVAFWCNPISGHATLYWYQQILGQGPKLLIQFQNNGVVDDSQLPKDRFSAERLKGVDSTLKIQPAKLEDSAVYLCASSLEGSHPIQQFFGPGTRLTVL.

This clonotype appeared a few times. CDR3 loop: CASSLGQPDGLFF. CDR3 DNA sequence: TGTGCCAGCAGTTTGGGACAGCCAGATGGGTTGTTTTTT. This chain connects TRBV12-3 or TRBV12-4 to TRBJ1-4, with 7 bases identical to TRBD1. The J segment lost 15 bases and the V segment lost 3 bases, leaving 10 bases of the junction unmatched. CDR3 length: 13 residues.

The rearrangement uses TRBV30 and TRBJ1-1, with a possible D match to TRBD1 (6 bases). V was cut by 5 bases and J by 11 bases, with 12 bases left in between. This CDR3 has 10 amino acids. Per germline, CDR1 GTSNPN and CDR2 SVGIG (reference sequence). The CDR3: CAWERQEAFF. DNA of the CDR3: TGTGCCTGGGAAAGACAGGAGGCTTTCTTT.

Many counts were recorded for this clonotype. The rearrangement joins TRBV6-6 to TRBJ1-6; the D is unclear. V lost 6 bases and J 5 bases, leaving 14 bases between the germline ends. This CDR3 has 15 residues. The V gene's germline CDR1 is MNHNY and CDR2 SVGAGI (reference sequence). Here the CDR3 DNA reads TGTGCCAGCAGAACCATAGAGGGCCATAATTCACCCCTCCACTTT. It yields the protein CASRTIEGHNSPLHF.

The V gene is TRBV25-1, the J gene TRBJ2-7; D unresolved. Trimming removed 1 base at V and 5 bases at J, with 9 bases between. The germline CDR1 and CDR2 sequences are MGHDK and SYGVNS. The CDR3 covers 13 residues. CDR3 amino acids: CASSELALDEQYF. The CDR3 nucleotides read TGTGCCAGCAGTGAATTGGCTTTGGACGAGCAGTACTTC.

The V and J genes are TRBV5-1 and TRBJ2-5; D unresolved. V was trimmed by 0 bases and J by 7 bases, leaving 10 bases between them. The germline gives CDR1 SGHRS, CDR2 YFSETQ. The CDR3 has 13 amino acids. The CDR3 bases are TGCGCCAGCAGCTTGGTCAGGAAGGGGACCCAGTACTTC. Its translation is CASSLVRKGTQYF.

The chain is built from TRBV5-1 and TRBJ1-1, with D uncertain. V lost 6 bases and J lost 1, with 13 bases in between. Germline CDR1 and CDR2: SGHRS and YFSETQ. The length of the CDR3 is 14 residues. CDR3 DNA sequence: TGCGCCAGCACGCCCTCCCCCCCGAACACTGAAGCTTTCTTT. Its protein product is CASTPSPPNTEAFF.